The 25 T cell receptor beta chains given below trace back to one sample, sequenced in a study of vaccination effects on CD4 cells after COVID-19. TCRdb's table, derived via immunoSEQ multiplex PCR, lists solely in-frame clones and lacks some. Among 35,000 to 40,000 clones, about 69% were seen once, and the ten largest hold about 15%. Their antigen targets remain unknown. In the ViraFEST assay, antigen-specific CD4+ clonotypes were identified by expansion after peptide-pool stimulation. At the end of approximately 10 days of culture, CD4+ T cells were isolated. The study found no prior SARS-CoV-2 infection in the vaccine recipients, who tested negative for nucleocapsid antibodies. Sample: CD4+ T cells from PBMCs cultured with HCoV-OC43 spike peptides, taken before COVID-19 vaccination. The subset was: HCoV-OC43 spike overlapping peptide pool stimulation. The receptors were sampled from a human donor who received a COVID-19 vaccine.

The chain uses TRBV18 and TRBJ2-4, with 8 bases matching TRBD2. Per germline, CDR1 KGHSH and CDR2 LQKENI. The J segment lost 9 bases and the V segment lost 3 bases, leaving 7 bases of the junction unmatched. The CDR3 length is 14 residues. CDR3 sequence: CASSPRGLEAIQYF. As DNA, the CDR3 is TGTGCCAGCTCACCCCGGGGACTAGAGGCCATTCAGTACTTC. Using reference TRBV18 and TRBJ2-4 for the parts outside the CDR3, the full variable domain is NAGVMQNPRHLVRRRGQEARLRCSPMKGHSHVYWYRQLPEEGLKFMVYLQKENIIDESGMPKERFSAEFPKEGPSILRIQQVVRGDSAAYFCASSPRGLEAIQYFGAGTRLSVL.

The chain is built from TRBV14 and TRBJ1-2; D ambiguous. Per the germline V gene, CDR1 is SGHDN and CDR2 is FVKESK. V lost 1 base and J 8 bases, leaving 11 bases between the germline ends. The CDR3 consists of 13 residues. The CDR3 here is CASSQALIGGYTF. CDR3 bases: TGTGCCAGCAGCCAAGCCCTCATTGGGGGCTACACCTTC.

The table lists this clone with a count of one. The chain employs TRBV15 and TRBJ2-7; maybe TRBD1 (6 bases). CDR1 and CDR2 from the germline V gene are LNHNV and YYDKDF (reference sequence). CDR3 length: 16 amino acids. Trimming pared 0 bases from V and 3 bases from J, leaving 15 bases between. CDR3: CATSRDAPPRGYEQYF. Written as DNA, the CDR3 is TGTGCCACCAGCAGAGATGCCCCCCCCAGGGGCTACGAGCAGTACTTC.

The rearrangement links TRBV7-8 to TRBJ2-1; D may match TRBD1 or TRBD2 (5 bases each). The germline V and J ends were trimmed by 2 bases and 0 bases, with 14 bases remaining between them. Per germline, CDR1 SGHVS and CDR2 FQNEAQ. This CDR3 comprises 17 residues. The CDR3 DNA sequence: TGTGCCAGCAGCTTAATTGCCGGGGCCCTCTCCTACAATGAGCAGTTCTTC. Protein product: CASSLIAGALSYNEQFF.

CDR3 coding DNA: TGTGCCAGCAGCCTATACCCCTATGGCTACACCTTC. Its translation is CASSLYPYGYTF. The chain couples TRBV13 to TRBJ1-2; D gene ambiguous. There are 12 residues in the CDR3. Germline CDR1 PRHDT, CDR2 FYEKMQ (reference sequence). The V and J ends lost 5 bases and 4 bases respectively, with 8 bases between them.

The V and J genes are TRBV7-2 and TRBJ1-1; D might be TRBD1 (5 bases). CDR3 length: 17 amino acids. The V and J ends lost 5 bases and 11 bases respectively, with 30 bases between them. Germline V gene data show CDR1 as SGHTA and CDR2 as FQGNSA. The CDR3 sequence: CASSPAITGPSQRVAFF. Here the CDR3 DNA reads TGTGCCAGCAGCCCCGCTATAACAGGCCCTTCGCAAAGGGTGGCTTTCTTT.

The gene calls are TRBV5-1 and TRBJ2-6; TRBD1 might be the D (6 bases). V lost 0 bases and J 2 bases, leaving 15 bases between the germline ends. The CDR3 contains 18 residues. In germline, CDR1 is SGHRS, CDR2 YFSETQ. The DNA of the CDR3 is TGCGCCAGCAGCTTGGGTCCAGGGGAAGGTCCTGGGGCCAACGTCCTGACTTTC. Amino acid sequence: CASSLGPGEGPGANVLTF.

The chain uses TRBV24-1 and TRBJ2-2; D ambiguous. Trimming took off 1 base at V and 1 base at J, with 6 bases between the two ends. This CDR3 region has 15 residues. Germline assignment: CDR1 KGHDR and CDR2 SFDVKD. The CDR3 sequence: CATSDFYGNTGELFF. DNA of the CDR3: TGTGCCACCAGTGATTTCTACGGGAACACCGGGGAGCTGTTTTTT.

The CDR3 nucleotides are TGTGCCAGCTCACCAACGACAGGGGAAGATCAGCCCCAGCATTTT. Translated, it gives CASSPTTGEDQPQHF. The chain recombines TRBV18 with TRBJ1-5, with 8 nucleotides matching TRBD1. The CDR3 has 15 residues. Losses at the gene ends were 2 bases for V and 5 bases for J; bases not matched to a gene: 5. Germline values: CDR1 KGHSH, CDR2 LQKENI.

This sequence joins TRBV5-1 and TRBJ2-5; D gene ambiguous. This CDR3 has 12 amino acids. Germline CDR1 is SGHRS and CDR2 is YFSETQ. V lost 3 bases and J lost 5, with 8 bases in between. The CDR3 DNA follows: TGCGCCAGCAGCTCCGGTACGGAGACCCAGTACTTC. Its protein is CASSSGTETQYF.

This chain links TRBV7-6 with TRBJ1-1, with D possibly TRBD1 on 5 matching bases. The CDR3 has 15 residues. Trimming shortened V by 5 bases and J by 5 bases, and 18 bases separated the two germline ends. Per the germline V gene, CDR1 is SGHVS and CDR2 is FNYEAQ. CDR3 nucleotides: TGTGCCAGCAGCCAACAAGGTGCAGGGCGGACTGAAGCTTTCTTT. Translated: CASSQQGAGRTEAFF.

V usage is TRBV6-2 or TRBV6-3 and J usage is TRBJ1-6; D unclear. The CDR3 is 14 amino acids. Germline V gene data show CDR1 as MNHEY and CDR2 as SVGEGT. With 5 bases removed from V and 9 bases from J, the gap between germline ends came to 14 bases. The CDR3 loop is CASSHGIPASPLHF. In nucleotides, the CDR3 is TGTGCCAGCAGTCACGGAATACCTGCTTCACCCCTCCACTTT.

In its sample, this clone was seen a few times. The V and J genes are TRBV5-1 and TRBJ2-1; 10 positions match TRBD2. The J segment lost 5 bases and the V segment lost 5 bases, leaving 4 bases of the junction unmatched. The CDR3 extends over 14 amino acids. In germline, CDR1 is SGHRS, CDR2 YFSETQ. In DNA, the CDR3 is TGCGCCAGCAGGAGCGGGGGGGCCCACAATGAGCAGTTCTTC. It specifies CASRSGGAHNEQFF.

The chain recombines TRBV6-1 with TRBJ2-2; D is unclear. Germline CDR1 MNHNS, CDR2 SASEGT. V lost 0 bases to trimming and J lost 3 bases, with 5 bases between them. The CDR3 has 14 amino acids. Here the CDR3 DNA reads TGTGCCAGCAGTGAAGCGCTAGACACCGGGGAGCTGTTTTTT. Amino acids: CASSEALDTGELFF.

The chain combines TRBV4-1 with TRBJ2-1; tentative D call: TRBD1 (6 bases). The CDR3 runs to 16 residues. Trimming removed 4 bases from V and 5 bases from J, with 18 bases in between. The germline V gene encodes CDR1 MGHRA and CDR2 YSYEKL. CDR3: CASSRTGVRGHNEQFF. As DNA, the CDR3 is TGCGCCAGCAGCCGCACAGGTGTCAGGGGACACAATGAGCAGTTCTTC.

The chain joins TRBV11-3 to TRBJ1-2; D possibly corresponds to TRBD1 (5 bases). The CDR3 is made up of 20 amino acids. V dropped 3 bases and J dropped 0 bases, with 26 bases sitting between them. Germline CDR1 SGHNT, CDR2 YENEEA. CDR3 sequence (DNA): TGTGCCAGCAGCTTGCTCGGAAGGGGCGCTTATCTTCCCCCTAACTATGGCTACACCTTC. Amino acids: CASSLLGRGAYLPPNYGYTF.

This rearrangement joins TRBV2 to TRBJ1-6; D perhaps matches TRBD1 (6 bases). CDR1 is SNHLY and CDR2 is FYNNEI in the germline V gene. This CDR3 has 13 amino acids. V lost 6 bases, J lost 4 bases, and 7 bases lay in between. The CDR3 coding sequence is TGTGCCAGCAGGACAGGTTATAATTCACCCCTCCACTTT. Its protein product is CASRTGYNSPLHF.

This chain uses TRBV6-5 with TRBJ2-5; D gene uncertain. The ends were cut back, 4 bases at V and 5 bases at J, with 14 bases in the middle. The CDR3 consists of 14 residues. Germline values: CDR1 MNHEY, CDR2 SVGAGI. The CDR3 DNA follows: TGTGCCAGCAGTTCAAGGGCCCTCAGGGAGACCCAGTACTTC. This encodes CASSSRALRETQYF.

The rearrangement uses TRBV7-9 and TRBJ2-7; perhaps TRBD2 as D (5 bases). There are 12 residues in the CDR3. Germline lookup yields CDR1 SEHNR and CDR2 FQNEAQ (reference sequence). Deletions cut 5 bases from V and 5 bases from J, with 10 bases between. CDR3 DNA sequence: TGTGCCAGCAGCCCCCGGGGAGACGAGCAGTACTTC. It codes for CASSPRGDEQYF.

The rearrangement uses TRBV18 and TRBJ1-2; D is perhaps TRBD1 (5 bases). V was shortened by 4 bases and J by 8 bases, with 11 bases between the two germline ends. CDR3 length equals 12 residues. In germline, CDR1 is KGHSH, CDR2 LQKENI. The CDR3 DNA reads as TGTGCCAGCTCACTCCAGGGATCAGGCTACACCTTC. It yields the protein CASSLQGSGYTF.

CDR3 nucleotides: TGTGCCAGCAGTCCGCAAAATTCACCCCTCCACTTT. Translation: CASSPQNSPLHF. This rearrangement joins TRBV25-1 to TRBJ1-6; D gene unclear. V lost 5 bases to trimming and J lost 7 bases, with 6 bases between them. This CDR3 has 12 residues. CDR1 is MGHDK, CDR2 SYGVNS, per germline.

This clone was seen a single time. The chain is built from TRBV14 and TRBJ1-6, with D possibly being TRBD1 (5 bases). Trimming took off 2 bases at V and 6 bases at J, with 8 bases between the two ends. This CDR3 is 14 amino acids long. Germline CDR1 SGHDN, CDR2 FVKESK. CDR3 protein: CASSQWGPNSPLHF. CDR3 bases: TGTGCCAGCAGCCAATGGGGACCTAATTCACCCCTCCACTTT.

The chain carries TRBV7-7 and TRBJ1-3; D is ambiguous. Trimming stripped 1 base from V and 2 bases from J, with 9 bases between. The CDR3 length is 15 residues. Germline CDR1 and CDR2: SSHAT and FNYEAQ (reference sequence). Written as DNA, the CDR3 is TGTGCCAGCAGCTTAGACAGTATGCCTGGAAACACCATATATTTT. It codes for CASSLDSMPGNTIYF.

This rearrangement joins TRBV6-1 to TRBJ2-7, with D possibly being TRBD2 (6 bases). This CDR3 is built from 13 residues. CDR1 and CDR2 (germline): MNHNS, SASEGT. V was cut by 2 bases and J by 4 bases, with 9 bases left in between. The CDR3 coding sequence is TGTGCCAGCAGTGAACCGGGGGTGTACGAGCAGTACTTC. Protein product: CASSEPGVYEQYF.

The gene calls are TRBV5-1 and TRBJ2-1, with TRBD2 matching over 9 bases. Germline CDR1 SGHRS, CDR2 YFSETQ. There are 17 residues in the CDR3. V lost 4 bases and J lost 0; bases outside the gene matches: 8. The CDR3 sequence is CASSGAGGQISYNEQFF. The CDR3, as DNA: TGCGCCAGCAGCGGGGCGGGGGGGCAGATCTCCTACAATGAGCAGTTCTTC.